The 32 T cell receptor beta chains below all came from one sample that was sequenced in a study of blood T cell repertoires in COVID-19. Repertoires were generated with immunoSEQ multiplex PCR, while TCRdb's copy carries only in-frame clones and drops some. The sample lists approximately 250,000 clones, approximately 86% occurring once. Sequenced material: peripheral blood. These receptor sequences come from a human donor in a cohort sampled during active COVID-19.

This rearrangement joins TRBV25-1 to TRBJ1-6; TRBD1 agrees at 11 bases. CDR1 and CDR2 (germline): MGHDK, SYGVNS. J gave up 9 bases and V 5 bases, and 9 bases lay outside the gene matches. The CDR3 is made up of 16 amino acids. CDR3 region: CASSPIGTGGGSPLHF. In DNA, the CDR3 is TGTGCCAGCAGTCCGATAGGGACAGGGGGAGGTTCACCCCTCCACTTT.

This chain links TRBV27 with TRBJ2-2; 10 nucleotides align to TRBD1. V dropped 2 bases and J dropped 6; count of bases not matched to a gene: 9. The V gene's germline CDR1 is MNHEY and CDR2 SMNVEV (reference sequence). The CDR3 runs to 17 residues. The CDR3: CASSLGGTGVFSGELFF. CDR3 bases: TGTGCCAGCAGTTTAGGCGGGACAGGGGTCTTTTCCGGGGAGCTGTTTTTT.

This rearrangement joins TRBV5-4 to TRBJ2-7; tentative D call: TRBD2 (6 bases). Looked up from germline, CDR1 is SGHNT and CDR2 is YYREEE (reference sequence). V lost 2 bases and J lost 2, with 11 bases in between. The CDR3 length is 14 residues. CDR3 region: CASSFAGSAYEQYF. The CDR3 DNA reads as TGTGCCAGCAGCTTTGCGGGATCGGCCTACGAGCAGTACTTC.

J is TRBJ2-1 and V is TRBV18; D possibly corresponds to TRBD2 (6 bases). The CDR3 runs 14 residues. CDR1 KGHSH and CDR2 LQKENI come from the germline V gene. The V and J ends lost 5 bases and 7 bases respectively, with 15 bases between them. The CDR3 loop is CASSKAGPVNEQFF. DNA for the CDR3: TGTGCCAGCTCAAAGGCGGGGCCCGTTAATGAGCAGTTCTTC. Combining the CDR3 with reference TRBV18 and TRBJ2-1 gives the whole variable domain NAGVMQNPRHLVRRRGQEARLRCSPMKGHSHVYWYRQLPEEGLKFMVYLQKENIIDESGMPKERFSAEFPKEGPSILRIQQVVRGDSAAYFCASSKAGPVNEQFFGPGTRLTVL.

This chain links TRBV23-1 with TRBJ2-1; possibly TRBD2 for D (5 bases). TRBV23-1 falls under the ORF class, with uncertain function. Trimming pared 6 bases from V and 7 bases from J, leaving 13 bases between. The CDR3 sequence is 13 residues long. CDR3 sequence reads: CASRTEGRNEQFF. CDR3 sequence (DNA): TGCGCCAGCAGGACCGAGGGCAGGAATGAGCAGTTCTTC.

This chain connects TRBV5-5 to TRBJ2-7; D call uncertain. This CDR3 spans 12 amino acids. The V gene lost 4 bases and the J gene lost 3 bases, with 8 bases spanning the gap. The germline CDR1 and CDR2 sequences are SGHKS and YYEKEE (reference sequence). The CDR3 sequence: CASSPSDYEQYF. DNA for the CDR3: TGTGCCAGCAGCCCTTCAGACTACGAGCAGTACTTC.

The chain is built from TRBV9 and TRBJ2-1; TRBD2 aligns across 12 bases. The CDR3 totals 15 residues. V was pared by 4 bases and J by 4 bases, with 3 bases of the junction left unmatched. Looked up from germline, CDR1 is SGDLS and CDR2 is YYNGEE. The CDR3 region is CASSLAGGLYNEQFF. The CDR3 coding sequence is TGTGCCAGCAGCCTAGCGGGGGGGCTATACAATGAGCAGTTCTTC.

The chain carries TRBV28 and TRBJ1-1, with D uncertain. V was cut by 1 base and J by 1 base, with 4 bases left in between. The CDR3 contains 13 residues. Germline lookup yields CDR1 MDHEN and CDR2 SYDVKM. This chain's CDR3 is CASSLYGNTEAFF. DNA of the CDR3: TGTGCCAGCAGTTTATACGGGAACACTGAAGCTTTCTTT.

CDR3 DNA: TGTGCCTTCTATCGGGGGGGGCATGAATATGGCTACACCTTC. Protein product: CAFYRGGHEYGYTF. This chain connects TRBV30 to TRBJ1-2; tentative D call: TRBD1 (6 bases). The CDR3 is made up of 14 amino acids. Germline V lookup: CDR1 GTSNPN, CDR2 SVGIG (reference sequence). V was shortened by 7 bases and J by 5 bases, with 20 bases between the two germline ends.

This sequence joins TRBV10-2 and TRBJ1-5; unclear D gene. Germline CDR1 is WSHSY and CDR2 is SAAADI. The CDR3 has 13 residues. Trimming cost V 4 bases and J 9 bases, with 13 bases left between them. CDR3 in DNA: TGCGCCAGCAGTGGGGCCGGGAGTGGGCCCCAGCATTTT. Protein sequence: CASSGAGSGPQHF.

V is TRBV3-1 (or the pseudogene TRBV3-2) and J is TRBJ1-2, with TRBD1 identical over 7 bases. The germline CDR1 and CDR2 sequences are LGHDT and YNNKEL (reference sequence). V shed 5 bases, J shed 4 bases, and the junction held 7 bases outside the gene matches. This CDR3 region has 14 residues. The CDR3 sequence: CASSKTGTSYGYTF. CDR3 coding DNA: TGTGCCAGCAGCAAGACAGGGACCTCCTATGGCTACACCTTC.

The V gene is TRBV19, the J gene TRBJ1-5, with D uncertain. The CDR3 is made up of 15 amino acids. Trimming pared 7 bases from V and 0 bases from J, leaving 13 bases between. Looked up from germline, CDR1 is LNHDA and CDR2 is SQIVND (reference sequence). The CDR3 DNA sequence: TGTGCCAGTAACCCCCGCGGCTATAGCAATCAGCCCCAGCATTTT. It is translated as CASNPRGYSNQPQHF.

The chain joins TRBV19 to TRBJ1-5, with 8 bases that match TRBD1. Looked up from germline, CDR1 is LNHDA and CDR2 is SQIVND (reference sequence). CDR3 length: 14 residues. V was pared by 10 bases and J by 4 bases, with 9 bases of the junction left unmatched. CDR3 protein: CATQTGGGNQPQHF. For the CDR3, the DNA is TGTGCCACCCAAACAGGGGGAGGGAATCAGCCCCAGCATTTT.

The chain employs TRBV4-1 and TRBJ1-5; 9 bases map to TRBD1. Germline V lookup: CDR1 MGHRA, CDR2 YSYEKL. The CDR3 consists of 16 residues. Unmatched junction bases numbered 9, after V lost 5 bases and J lost 4 bases. The CDR3 sequence is CASSLGQGGRNQPQHF. CDR3 nucleotide sequence: TGCGCCAGCAGCTTGGGACAGGGAGGTAGAAATCAGCCCCAGCATTTT.

The gene calls are TRBV15 and TRBJ2-3; 9 bases line up with TRBD2. Losses at the gene ends were 3 bases for V and 1 base for J; bases not matched to a gene: 5. The CDR3 runs 16 residues. Germline values: CDR1 LNHNV, CDR2 YYDKDF (reference sequence). CDR3 region: CATSSGSGGGTDTQYF. As DNA, the CDR3 is TGTGCCACCAGCAGTGGTAGCGGGGGAGGCACAGATACGCAGTATTTT.

This chain connects TRBV7-4 to TRBJ1-5; TRBD1 aligns across 9 bases. Germline CDR1 is SGHVT and CDR2 is SQSDAQ. V was pared by 6 bases and J by 0 bases, with 3 bases of the junction left unmatched. The CDR3 is 15 amino acids. The CDR3 region is CASSRTGDSNQPQHF. The CDR3 bases are TGTGCCAGCAGTCGGACAGGGGATAGCAATCAGCCCCAGCATTTT.

The V gene is TRBV14, the J gene TRBJ1-3; 7 nucleotides agree with TRBD1. CDR1 and CDR2 from the germline V gene are SGHDN and FVKESK. CDR3 length: 17 amino acids. V gave up 2 bases and J gave up 0 bases; unmatched junction bases: 7. This chain's CDR3 is CASSQRGTVSSGNTIYF. CDR3 in DNA: TGTGCCAGCAGCCAAAGGGGGACAGTCAGCTCTGGAAACACCATATATTTT.

The rearrangement joins TRBV6-5 to TRBJ2-5, with D perhaps TRBD2 (6 bases). The CDR3 sequence is 13 residues long. The V and J ends lost 6 bases and 9 bases respectively, with 17 bases between them. Germline loops: CDR1 MNHEY, CDR2 SVGAGI. The CDR3 is CASRRDGTSSQYF. CDR3 nucleotides: TGTGCCAGCAGGCGGGACGGTACGAGTTCCCAGTACTTC.

J is TRBJ1-4 and V is TRBV7-9; tentatively, D is TRBD1 (6 bases). There are 13 residues in the CDR3. Trimming shortened V by 2 bases and J by 8 bases, and 9 bases separated the two germline ends. Germline V lookup: CDR1 SEHNR, CDR2 FQNEAQ (reference sequence). CDR3 protein: CASSLPDSEKLFF. CDR3 nucleotides: TGTGCCAGCAGCTTACCGGACAGCGAAAAACTGTTTTTT.

The chain employs TRBV7-9 and TRBJ1-5; 8 bases fit TRBD1. Germline trimming cut 4 bases from V and 6 bases from J; bases unmatched to any gene: 5. The CDR3 has 14 amino acids. Germline CDR1 reads SEHNR; CDR2 reads FQNEAQ (reference sequence). The CDR3 loop is CASSYGQGRQPQHF. CDR3 DNA: TGTGCCAGCAGCTATGGACAGGGCCGTCAGCCCCAGCATTTT.

The V gene is TRBV11-2, the J gene TRBJ1-4, with 7 bases aligning to TRBD1. After removal of 3 bases from V and 7 bases from J, the junction contained 5 bases not matched to a gene. This CDR3 contains 14 residues. From germline, CDR1 is SGHAT and CDR2 FQNNGV. The CDR3 reads CASSLGQLGEKLFF. The CDR3 DNA is TGTGCCAGCAGCTTGGGACAGCTTGGTGAAAAACTGTTTTTT.

This chain connects TRBV6-5 to TRBJ2-7; a possible D gene is TRBD2 (6 bases). From germline, CDR1 is MNHEY and CDR2 SVGAGI. Trimming removed 6 bases at V and 2 bases at J, with 14 bases between. The CDR3 has 14 residues. The CDR3 is CASSSRGLPYEQYF. Written as DNA, the CDR3 is TGTGCCAGCAGCTCGAGGGGACTCCCCTACGAGCAGTACTTC.

This clone was picked up a small number of times. V and J are TRBV2 and TRBJ2-3; 8 positions agree with TRBD2. J lost 2 bases, V lost 7 bases, and 5 bases had no gene match. The CDR3 spans 14 residues. CDR1 is SNHLY and CDR2 is FYNNEI in the germline V gene. The CDR3 nucleotides read TGTGCCAGCACAATAGCGGGATACACAGATACGCAGTATTTT. Amino acid sequence: CASTIAGYTDTQYF. The full variable domain, its missing parts supplied by reference TRBV2 and TRBJ2-3, is EPEVTQTPSHQVTQMGQEVILRCVPISNHLYFYWYRQILGQKVEFLVSFYNNEISEKSEIFDDQFSVERPDGSNFTLKIRSTKLEDSAMYFCASTIAGYTDTQYFGPGTRLTVL.

The chain links TRBV10-3 to TRBJ2-7; TRBD2 might be the D (5 bases). Germline CDR1 is ENHRY and CDR2 is SYGVKD. V lost 4 bases and J 6 bases, leaving 13 bases between the germline ends. The CDR3 runs to 13 residues. The CDR3 region has the DNA TGTGCCATCAGTGGGAGGCCTTCGGCCGAGCAGTACTTC. Its protein is CAISGRPSAEQYF.

V gene TRBV13 combines with J gene TRBJ2-3; 10 nucleotides line up with TRBD2. J gave up 3 bases and V 4 bases, and 4 bases lay outside the gene matches. CDR1 is PRHDT and CDR2 is FYEKMQ in the germline V gene (reference sequence). The length of the CDR3 is 15 residues. The DNA of the CDR3 is TGTGCCAGCAGCTCACTAGCGGGGCGGACAGATACGCAGTATTTT. This gives the protein CASSSLAGRTDTQYF. The full variable domain, with the rest looked up from reference TRBV13 and TRBJ2-3, is AAGVIQSPRHLIKEKRETATLKCYPIPRHDTVYWYQQGPGQDPQFLISFYEKMQSDKGSIPDRFSAQQFSDYHSELNMSSLELGDSALYFCASSSLAGRTDTQYFGPGTRLTVL.

This chain joins TRBV18 and TRBJ2-7; no clear D gene. Trimming took 5 bases from V and 6 from J, leaving 14 bases between them. Germline lookup yields CDR1 KGHSH and CDR2 LQKENI. The CDR3 spans 13 residues. The DNA for the CDR3 is TGTGCCAGCTCAAATGGGCCCACATCCGAGCAGTACTTC. Its translation: CASSNGPTSEQYF.

This clone was found once. J is TRBJ2-2 and V is TRBV24-1; 10 positions match TRBD1. Germline lookup yields CDR1 KGHDR and CDR2 SFDVKD. V shed 0 bases and J 5 bases; nucleotides not matched to a gene: 2. There are 16 residues in the CDR3. CDR3 region: CATSDLGTGATGELFF. The CDR3 DNA sequence: TGTGCCACCAGTGATTTGGGGACAGGGGCAACCGGGGAGCTGTTTTTT.

The V gene is TRBV7-3, the J gene TRBJ2-5; 9 bases line up with TRBD2. Germline values: CDR1 SGHTA, CDR2 FQGTGA. Trimming at V came to 3 bases and at J to 2 bases, leaving 4 bases not matched to a gene. The CDR3 is 15 residues long. CDR3 sequence (DNA): TGTGCCAGCAGCTTTAGCGGGGGAACACAAGAGACCCAGTACTTC. Its protein is CASSFSGGTQETQYF.

The CDR3 loop reads CASSLAGQGAGEAFF. The DNA for the CDR3 is TGTGCCAGCAGCTTAGCTGGACAGGGGGCGGGGGAAGCTTTCTTT. The chain combines TRBV11-2 with TRBJ1-1, with 11 bases identical to TRBD1. The V segment lost 1 base and the J segment 8 bases; nucleotides outside the gene matches: 6. The germline CDR1 and CDR2 sequences are SGHAT and FQNNGV. This CDR3 is built from 15 residues.

The V gene is TRBV5-1, the J gene TRBJ2-7, with 8 bases matching TRBD2. Trimming at V came to 3 bases and at J to 6 bases, leaving 14 bases not matched to a gene. Germline lookup yields CDR1 SGHRS and CDR2 YFSETQ. The length of the CDR3 is 16 residues. The CDR3 DNA sequence: TGCGCCAGCAGCTCCGCCGCCGGGACTAGGGGTGGCGAGCAGTACTTC. It encodes CASSSAAGTRGGEQYF.

The chain employs TRBV6-6 and TRBJ2-3; D gene uncertain. The V and J ends lost 6 bases and 0 bases respectively, with 10 bases between them. CDR1 and CDR2 (germline): MNHNY, SVGAGI (reference sequence). This CDR3 spans 14 amino acids. CDR3 bases: TGTGCCAGCAGGAGGCAGACTAGCACAGATACGCAGTATTTT. Amino acid sequence: CASRRQTSTDTQYF.

This chain connects TRBV21-1 to TRBJ1-1; the D call in the table, TRBD1, was not verified against the DNA. TRBV21-1 is noted as a pseudogene. This CDR3 contains 14 residues. CDR3 sequence reads: CASSPVPGVGEAFF. DNA for the CDR3: TGTGCCAGCAGTCCCGTTCCAGGGGTGGGTGAAGCTTTCTTT.